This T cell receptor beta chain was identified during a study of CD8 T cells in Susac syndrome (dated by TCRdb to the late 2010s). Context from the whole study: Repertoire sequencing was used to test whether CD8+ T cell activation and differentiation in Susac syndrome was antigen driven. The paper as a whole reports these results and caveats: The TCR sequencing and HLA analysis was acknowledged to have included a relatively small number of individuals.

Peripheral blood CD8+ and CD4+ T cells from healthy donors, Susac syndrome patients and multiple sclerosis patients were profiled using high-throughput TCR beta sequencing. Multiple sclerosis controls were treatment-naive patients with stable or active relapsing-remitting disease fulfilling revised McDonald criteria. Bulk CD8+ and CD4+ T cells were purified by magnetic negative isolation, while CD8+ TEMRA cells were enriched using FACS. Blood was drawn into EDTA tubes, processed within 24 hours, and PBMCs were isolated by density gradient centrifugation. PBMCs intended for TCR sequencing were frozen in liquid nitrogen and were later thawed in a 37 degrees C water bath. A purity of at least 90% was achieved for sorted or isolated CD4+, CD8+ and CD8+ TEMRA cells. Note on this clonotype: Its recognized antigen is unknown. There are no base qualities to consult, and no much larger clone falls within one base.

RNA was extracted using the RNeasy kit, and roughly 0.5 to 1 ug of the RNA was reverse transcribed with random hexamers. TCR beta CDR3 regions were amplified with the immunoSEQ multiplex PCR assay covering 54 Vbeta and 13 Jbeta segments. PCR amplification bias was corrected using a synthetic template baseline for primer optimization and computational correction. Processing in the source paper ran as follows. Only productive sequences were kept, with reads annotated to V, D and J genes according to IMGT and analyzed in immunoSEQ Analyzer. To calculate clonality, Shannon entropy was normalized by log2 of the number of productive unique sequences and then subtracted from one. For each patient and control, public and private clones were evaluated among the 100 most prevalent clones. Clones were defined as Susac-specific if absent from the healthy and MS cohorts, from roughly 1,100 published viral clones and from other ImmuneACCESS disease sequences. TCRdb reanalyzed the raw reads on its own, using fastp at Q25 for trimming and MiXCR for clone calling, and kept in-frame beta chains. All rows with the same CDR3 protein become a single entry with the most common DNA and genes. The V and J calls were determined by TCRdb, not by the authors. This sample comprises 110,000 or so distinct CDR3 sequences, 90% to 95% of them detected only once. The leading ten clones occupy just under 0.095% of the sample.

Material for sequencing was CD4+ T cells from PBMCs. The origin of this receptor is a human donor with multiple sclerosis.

The CDR3 region: CASSRSGAVETQYF. The sequence in DNA is TGTGCCAGCAGTCGTAGCGGGGCCGTCGAGACCCAGTACTTC. The rearranged chain carries TRBV27 and TRBJ2-5, with 8 bases in between that match TRBD2. Including cysteine and phenylalanine, the CDR3 has 14 amino acids. Only the CDR3 portion is preserved as DNA: 42 bases, with reading frame beginning at the first base. The germline V gene (reference sequence) provides CDR1 MNHEY and CDR2 SMNVEV. From V the trimming removes 5 bases and from J it removes 5 bases, while the gene matches leave 7 bases of the junction unaccounted for.